The next 29 T cell receptor beta chains were all read from a single sample in a study of tumor-infiltrating lymphocytes in primary liver carcinoma. From roughly 0.5 ug total RNA, TCR beta cDNA was generated with a primer in the constant region. Three nested multiplex PCR rounds, a slightly modified ARM-PCR method, built the TCR beta libraries. Amplification in the first two PCR rounds was performed using TRBV1-TRBV30 forward primers and a C-beta reverse primer for approximately 10 cycles each. TCRdb analysed the multiplex PCR reads with MiXCR anew, one entry per CDR3 protein. This sample has 300,000 to 350,000 distinct CDR3 sequences, with roughly 61% found just once. It was unsorted whole blood that yielded blood RNA, and germline DNA was also extracted. The sequenced sample consisted of peripheral blood. Receptors were obtained from a man aged 40-55 years with primary liver carcinoma and hepatitis B virus infection.

This clonotype was recorded a few times. This chain's CDR3 is CASSPQVVGGRETQYF. CDR3 coding DNA: TGTGCCAGCAGTCCCCAAGTGGTGGGGGGCCGAGAGACCCAGTACTTC. The gene calls are TRBV28 and TRBJ2-5, with D possibly called TRBD1 or TRBD2 (6 bases each). The CDR3 has 16 amino acids. The V gene's germline CDR1 is MDHEN and CDR2 SYDVKM. Deletions cut 5 bases from V and 4 bases from J, with 20 bases between. The variable domain in full, completed from reference TRBV28 and TRBJ2-5, reads DVKVTQSSRYLVKRTGEKVFLECVQDMDHENMFWYRQDPGLGLRLIYFSYDVKMKEKGDIPEGYSVSREKKERFSLILESASTNQTSMYLCASSPQVVGGRETQYFGPGTRLLVL.

A note on this clonotype: Given a much more abundant clone one base away, this may be a read error. The chain has TRBV5-5 and TRBJ2-2, with a weak D call TRBD2 (6 bases). The CDR3 consists of 13 residues. Germline CDR1 SGHKS, CDR2 YYEKEE (reference sequence). The CDR3 DNA reads TGTGCCAGCAGCTTCGAGCAATCCGGGGGGCTGTTTTTT. This encodes CASSFEQSGGLFF.

Turning to this clonotype: A single base separates this from a much larger clone, so it may be a read error. The chain combines TRBV6-2 or TRBV6-3 with TRBJ1-5; possibly TRBD1 for D (5 bases). The length of the CDR3 is 18 residues. CDR1 and CDR2 from the germline V gene are MNHEY and SVGEGT. The DNA for the CDR3 is TGTGCCAGCAGTTACTCCTCTCTGGGGTCAGGGCGCAAGCAGCCCCAGCATTTT. This translates into CASSYSSLGSGRKQPQHF.

With respect to this clonotype: The junction does not match germline at one end; this may be a read error. In nucleotides, the CDR3 is TGTGCCAGCGGCTTAACGGGAGGGGATGAGCAGTTCTTC. Translating it yields CASGLTGGDEQFF. The chain is built from TRBV11-3 and TRBJ2-1; 8 bases agree with TRBD2. From germline, CDR1 is SGHNT and CDR2 YENEEA. The CDR3 is 13 residues long.

The chain joins TRBV11-2 to TRBJ2-7; D is uncertain. Trimming took off 1 base at V and 3 bases at J, with 13 bases between the two ends. Germline V gives CDR1 SGHAT, CDR2 FQNNGV. The CDR3 has 15 residues. The CDR3 sequence: CASSLAPKGNYEQYF. The CDR3 nucleotides read TGTGCCAGCAGCTTAGCTCCCAAGGGCAACTACGAGCAGTACTTC.

The chain carries TRBV29-1 and TRBJ2-1; D possibly corresponds to TRBD2 (5 bases). Germline CDR1 is SQVTM and CDR2 is ANQGSEA. The ends were cut back, 0 bases at V and 6 bases at J, with 12 bases in the middle. There are 14 residues in the CDR3. The CDR3 is CSVEDLGRPNEQFF. In DNA form, the CDR3 reads TGCAGCGTTGAAGATCTAGGGAGACCCAATGAGCAGTTCTTC.

This chain joins TRBV15 and TRBJ1-2; no clear D. Germline assignment: CDR1 LNHNV and CDR2 YYDKDF (reference sequence). V shed 0 bases and J shed 5 bases, with 4 bases lying between them. The CDR3 spans 12 residues. CDR3 residues: CATSREGYGYTF. CDR3 in DNA: TGTGCCACCAGCAGAGAGGGGTATGGCTACACCTTC. Complete variable domain (other parts from reference TRBV15 and TRBJ1-2): DAMVIQNPRYQVTQFGKPVTLSCSQTLNHNVMYWYQQKSSQAPKLLFHYYDKDFNNEADTPDNFQSRRPNTSFCFLDIRSPGLGDTAMYLCATSREGYGYTFGSGTRLTVV.

To note about this clonotype: A much bigger clone sits one base away, suggesting this may be a read error. V is TRBV6-5 and J is TRBJ2-1; 14 bases agree with TRBD2. The CDR3 runs 19 residues. Germline V CDR1 and CDR2: MNHEY, SVGAGI. The CDR3 sequence: CDSSSTGTSGRRRTNEQFF. CDR3 DNA sequence: TGTGACAGCAGCTCAACCGGGACTAGCGGGAGACGGCGCACGAATGAGCAGTTCTTC.

Of note for this clonotype: A much more abundant neighbour one base away suggests this may be a read error. This chain uses TRBV29-1 with TRBJ2-1; TRBD2 is a possible D gene (6 bases). Germline CDR1 reads SQVTM; CDR2 reads ANQGSEA. The CDR3 runs 15 residues. The CDR3, as DNA: TGCAGCGTCGGAAGACTAGACGGGGCGCCAAATGGGCAGTTCTTC. This sequence encodes CSVGRLDGAPNGQFF.

As for this clonotype: The junction departs from the called germline gene at one end, perhaps through a read error. The chain carries TRBV11-2 and TRBJ2-1, with D hard to call. The CDR3 consists of 11 residues. The germline V gene encodes CDR1 SGHAT and CDR2 FQNNGV. The CDR3 reads CVSSYDNEQFF. The DNA of the CDR3 is TGTGTCAGCAGCTACGACAATGAGCAGTTCTTC.

As concerns this clonotype: A read error is possible here, since a much larger clone lies one base away. The rearrangement links TRBV12-3 or TRBV12-4 to TRBJ1-1; no definite D call. The CDR3 length is 13 residues. The V end lost 2 bases, the J end lost 6 bases, and 10 bases lay between the germline ends. This chain's CDR3 is CASSLMTIAEAFF. The CDR3 DNA reads TGTGCCAGCAGTTTAATGACAATCGCTGAAGCTTTCTTT.

The sample holds many counts of this clonotype. The CDR3 region is CASSESGAGELFF. The CDR3 nucleotides are TGCGCCAGCAGTGAGTCGGGGGCCGGGGAGCTGTTTTTT. The V gene is TRBV10-1, the J gene TRBJ2-2; TRBD1 or TRBD2 may be the D gene (5 bases each). The CDR3 is 13 amino acids. V lost 0 bases and J lost 6, with 5 bases in between. Per germline, CDR1 WNHNN and CDR2 SYGVQD (reference sequence).

With respect to this clonotype: A read error is possible here, since a much larger clone lies one base away. This chain links TRBV6-1 with TRBJ2-1; 9 bases are shared with TRBD2. CDR1 MNHNS and CDR2 SASEGT come from the germline V gene. The CDR3 runs to 14 residues. Written as DNA, the CDR3 is TGTGCCACCAGTGAAATAGCGGGAGTTAATGAGCAGTTCTTC. This gives the protein CATSEIAGVNEQFF.

This chain uses TRBV6-1 with TRBJ2-7, with D possibly TRBD2 on 5 matching bases. In germline, CDR1 is MNHNS, CDR2 SASEGT. This CDR3 comprises 17 residues. For the CDR3, the DNA is TGTGTCAACAGTGATTGGGTAAGCCCCCACCACGAGGGCGAGCAGTACTTC. Protein sequence: CVNSDWVSPHHEGEQYF.

Points on this clonotype: The CDR3 does not close with the conserved phenylalanine or tryptophan, likely indicating a read error. The chain recombines TRBV12-3 or TRBV12-4 with TRBJ2-3; D may be TRBD2 (5 bases). CDR3 size: 16 residues. V shed 5 bases and J shed 4 bases, with 19 bases lying between them. This chain's CDR3 is CASSQLERTNADTQYY. The DNA of the CDR3 is TGTGCCAGCAGTCAACTGGAGCGGACCAACGCAGATACGCAGTATTAT.

On this clonotype: A much larger clone differs from this one at a single base, so this may be a read error. This sequence joins TRBV5-6 and TRBJ2-1; D ambiguous. V dropped 6 bases and J dropped 10 bases, with 17 bases sitting between them. The CDR3 sequence is 13 residues long. Germline V gene sequence: CDR1 SGHDT, CDR2 YYEEEE. Here the CDR3 reads CASNFPTASEQFF. As DNA, the CDR3 is TGTGCCAGCAACTTTCCGACCGCCTCGGAGCAGTTCTTC.

This clonotype appeared a single time. The junction departs from germline at one end; a sequencing error may be responsible. The chain links TRBV6-6 to TRBJ1-2; no definite D call. The CDR3 covers 16 residues. Germline CDR1 is MNHNY and CDR2 is SVGAGI (reference sequence). The CDR3 DNA reads as TGTGCCAGCAGTTACGACGGGAAGGGCGACAACTATGGCTACATCTTC. It translates to CASSYDGKGDNYGYIF.

Note on this clonotype: Sequence at one end of the junction differs from germline and may be a read error. The chain recombines TRBV19 with TRBJ2-1; TRBD1 matches at 9 bases. CDR1 LNHDA and CDR2 SQIVND come from the germline V gene (reference sequence). The CDR3 spans 13 residues. CDR3 loop: CASTPDRGYEEFF. In nucleotides, the CDR3 is TGTGCCAGTACACCGGACAGGGGCTATGAGGAGTTCTTC.

Worth noting for this clonotype: A much larger clone is a single base away; this may be a read error. J is TRBJ1-2 and V is TRBV5-4; TRBD1 agrees at 7 bases. CDR1 and CDR2 from the germline V gene are SGHNT and YYREEE (reference sequence). The CDR3 loop spans 16 amino acids. V lost 4 bases and J lost 1; bases outside the gene matches: 10. The CDR3 loop is CASSSSGTANNYGYTF. The CDR3 DNA reads TGTGCCAGCAGCAGCTCCGGGACAGCTAATAACTATGGCTACACCTTC. Complete variable domain (other parts from reference TRBV5-4 and TRBJ1-2): ETGVTQSPTHLIKTRGQQVTLRCSSQSGHNTVSWYQQALGQGPQFIFQYYREEENGRGNFPPRFSGLQFPNYSSELNVNALELDDSALYLCASSSSGTANNYGYTFGSGTRLTVV.

About this clonotype: The junction shows a germline mismatch at one end, possibly a read error. The chain carries TRBV11-2 and TRBJ2-7; D call uncertain. From germline, CDR1 is SGHAT and CDR2 FQNNGV. This CDR3 region has 14 residues. The CDR3 DNA follows: TGTGCCAGCAGGTGGTTTATCAACTCCTACGAGCGGTACTTC. It translates to CASRWFINSYERYF. Full variable domain (missing parts from reference TRBV11-2 and TRBJ2-7): EAGVAQSPRYKIIEKRQSVAFWCNPISGHATLYWYQQILGQGPKLLIQFQNNGVVDDSQLPKDRFSAERLKGVDSTLKIQPAKLEDSAVYLCASRWFINSYERYFGPGTRLTVT.

Comment on this clonotype: It is likely a read error, because the conserved phenylalanine at the end of the CDR3 is missing. Here the CDR3 DNA reads TGTGCCAGCAGTCACATGACAGGACTAGCGGGAGCGGTTGAGCAGTTCTTA. This codes for CASSHMTGLAGAVEQFL. J is TRBJ2-1 and V is TRBV6-1; TRBD2 matches 13 bases. The CDR3 runs 17 residues. Looked up from germline, CDR1 is MNHNS and CDR2 is SASEGT. V lost 5 bases, J lost 9 bases, and 13 bases stayed unmatched.

This clonotype was picked up a small number of times. This rearrangement joins TRBV28 to TRBJ2-7, with TRBD2 identical over 9 bases. CDR3 length: 15 amino acids. Unmatched junction bases numbered 11, after V lost 6 bases and J lost 5 bases. The germline V gene has CDR1 MDHEN and CDR2 SYDVKM. CDR3 DNA: TGTGCCAGCAGACGTAGCCTAGCGGGATCCCACGAGCAGTACTTC. It encodes CASRRSLAGSHEQYF.

CDR3 loop: CASTIGPEQFF. The CDR3 nucleotides are TGTGCCAGCACCATAGGTCCAGAGCAGTTCTTC. The chain is built from TRBV5-6 and TRBJ2-1, with D hard to call. V lost 6 bases to trimming and J lost 10 bases, with 11 bases between them. The CDR3 is 11 amino acids. Germline assignment: CDR1 SGHDT and CDR2 YYEEEE. Drawing the rest from reference TRBV5-6 and TRBJ2-1, the complete variable domain is DAGVTQSPTHLIKTRGQQVTLRCSPKSGHDTVSWYQQALGQGPQFIFQYYEEEERQRGNFPDRFSGHQFPNYSSELNVNALLLGDSALYLCASTIGPEQFFGPGTRLTVL.

This clonotype was seen once. The V gene is TRBV11-2, the J gene TRBJ2-3, with 11 nucleotides matching TRBD2. This CDR3 is built from 18 residues. The germline gives CDR1 SGHAT, CDR2 FQNNGV. The CDR3 spells CVSSRGLAGGHTRDTQYF. DNA of the CDR3: TGTGTCAGTAGCCGGGGGCTAGCGGGAGGTCATACCAGGGATACGCAGTATTTT.

Turning to this clonotype: One junction end does not reproduce the germline sequence, and a read error may be involved. The chain is built from TRBV29-1 and TRBJ1-1; D is unresolved. Germline CDR1 and CDR2: SQVTM and ANQGSEA. This CDR3 is 12 amino acids long. The CDR3 region is CNVDRGQSEAFF. DNA for the CDR3: TGCAACGTTGATAGAGGGCAGTCTGAAGCTTTCTTT.

To note about this clonotype: One base away lies a much larger clone, so this may be a sequencing read error. The chain combines TRBV10-2 with TRBJ2-1; D perhaps matches TRBD2 (6 bases). V gave up 6 bases and J gave up 6 bases, with 18 bases separating them. The germline CDR1 and CDR2 sequences are WSHSY and SAAADI. The CDR3 has 15 residues. As DNA, the CDR3 is TGCGCCAGCAGGACTAGGGGCCGGTATGGCAATGAGCAGTTCTTC. It encodes CASRTRGRYGNEQFF.

This clonotype was picked up many times. The genes are TRBV5-6 and TRBJ2-3, with 7 bases that match TRBD1. J gave up 3 bases and V 3 bases, and 10 bases lay outside the gene matches. This CDR3 has 16 amino acids. The germline V gene has CDR1 SGHDT and CDR2 YYEEEE. CDR3 amino acids: CASSWTGQGVTDTQYF. The CDR3 DNA follows: TGTGCCAGCAGCTGGACAGGTCAAGGGGTGACAGATACGCAGTATTTT.

Ten or more counts support this clonotype. The CDR3 sequence is CASSVYRDSRGLQYF. CDR3 nucleotide sequence: TGTGCCAGCAGTGTCTACCGGGACAGCCGAGGGTTGCAGTACTTC. The chain couples TRBV6-1 to TRBJ2-5, with TRBD1 matching over 7 bases. J was trimmed by 11 bases and V by 4 bases; bases with no gene match: 16. The germline gives CDR1 MNHNS, CDR2 SASEGT. The CDR3 sequence is 15 residues long.

Remarks on this clonotype: Compared with germline, one end of the junction differs, possibly owing to a read error. The J gene is TRBJ1-3, the V gene TRBV11-2; D may be TRBD1 (5 bases). The CDR3 has 16 residues. CDR1 SGHAT and CDR2 FQNNGV come from the germline V gene. The CDR3 loop is CASSRTDRAAGNAIYF. The CDR3 DNA reads TGTGCCAGCAGCCGAACCGACAGAGCCGCTGGAAACGCCATATATTTT.